Presented here are 4 T cell receptor beta chains from one specimen sequenced in a study of identical twins. MiXCR, applied by TCRdb to the 5' RACE reads, yields one record per CDR3 protein. The sample includes 200,000 to 300,000 distinct CDR3 sequences, more than 9% of them seen just once. The sequencing sample was made of memory T cells sorted from blood. The receptors derive from a man in his fifties or sixties in good health.

This clonotype was counted ten times or more. This chain connects TRBV28 to TRBJ2-1; TRBD2 might be the D (5 bases). With 4 bases removed from V and 6 bases from J, the gap between germline ends came to 16 bases. Germline lookup yields CDR1 MDHEN and CDR2 SYDVKM. This CDR3 spans 15 amino acids. The CDR3 sequence: CASSSPTRIFNEQFF. The CDR3 DNA sequence: TGTGCCAGCAGTTCCCCTACTAGGATTTTCAATGAGCAGTTCTTC.

This clonotype was detected a few times. The chain combines TRBV7-9 with TRBJ1-1; 8 bases match TRBD1. The junction had 4 bases not matched to a gene; V was cut back by 7 bases and J by 3 bases. CDR1 and CDR2 from the germline V gene are SEHNR and FQNEAQ (reference sequence). The CDR3 is made up of 13 amino acids. The CDR3 protein is CASTRDRYTEAFF. The CDR3 DNA sequence: TGTGCCAGCACTCGGGACAGGTACACTGAAGCTTTCTTT.

This clonotype was seen ten or more times. This chain links TRBV12-3 or TRBV12-4 with TRBJ1-1, with a weak D call TRBD1 (6 bases). With 6 bases removed from V and 11 bases from J, the gap between germline ends came to 25 bases. The CDR3 covers 15 residues. Here the CDR3 reads CASSLEVVDRAKAFF. The CDR3 region has the DNA TGTGCCAGCAGCCTCGAGGTGGTGGACAGAGCGAAGGCTTTCTTT.

Only a few counts were recorded for this clonotype. The chain joins TRBV7-9 to TRBJ1-1; D is uncertain. V dropped 1 base and J dropped 4 bases, with 13 bases sitting between them. CDR3 length: 15 amino acids. Germline V gives CDR1 SEHNR, CDR2 FQNEAQ (reference sequence). CDR3 residues: CASSLGAGTITEAFF. The CDR3 DNA sequence: TGTGCCAGCAGCTTAGGGGCAGGTACAATCACTGAAGCTTTCTTT.